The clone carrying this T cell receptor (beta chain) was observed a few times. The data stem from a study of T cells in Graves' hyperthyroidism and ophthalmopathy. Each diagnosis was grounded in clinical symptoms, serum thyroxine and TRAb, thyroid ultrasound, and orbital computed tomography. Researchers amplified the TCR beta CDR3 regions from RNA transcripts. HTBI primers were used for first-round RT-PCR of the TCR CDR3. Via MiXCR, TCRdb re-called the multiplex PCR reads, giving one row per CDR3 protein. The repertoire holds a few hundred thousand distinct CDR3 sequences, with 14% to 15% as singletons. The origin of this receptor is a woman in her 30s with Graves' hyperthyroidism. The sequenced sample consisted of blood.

DNA of the CDR3: TGCAGTGCTACAGACCCCCGTAAGGGAGCGAACACTGAAGCTTTCTTT. This encodes CSATDPRKGANTEAFF. The chain recombines TRBV20-1 with TRBJ1-1; D is undetermined. The CDR3 consists of 16 residues. Trimming stripped 4 bases from V and 1 base from J, with 19 bases between. CDR1 DFQATT and CDR2 SNEGSKA come from the germline V gene (reference sequence).